A selection of T cell receptor beta chains follows, all from one sample in a study of blood T cell repertoires in COVID-19. Profiling relied on immunoSEQ multiplex PCR, and the TCRdb table lists in-frame clones only, not all of them. The table shows some 200,000 clones, with 84% occurring only once. The sample was peripheral blood. The receptors stem from a woman of 80 years or more with COVID-19, enrolled during active disease. Each CDR3 is given with its conserved first and last residue. D genes are given only for firm matches. The size of a clone is reported for some rows only, either as once, few or many, or as a class for expanded clones.

>TRBV3-1/TRBV3-2|-|TRBD1|TRBJ1-1
TGTGCCAGCAGCCAAGTAATTAAGGGGGCCGAAGCTTTCTTT
CASSQVIKGAEAFF
>TRBV5-1|-|TRBD1|TRBJ2-7
TGCGCCAGCAGCCTTACAGGGGACCCCTACGAGCAGTACTTC
CASSLTGDPYEQYF
>TRBV2|-|TRBD1|TRBJ1-2
TGTGCCAGCAGTGCGGGACAGGGGTATGGCTACACCTTC
CASSAGQGYGYTF
>TRBV3-1/TRBV3-2|-|-|TRBJ2-1
TGTGCCAGCAGCCGAGACAGGGAGGGTCGCAATGAGCAGTTCTTC
CASSRDREGRNEQFF
>TRBV5-1|-|-|TRBJ1-6
TGCGCCAGCAGCTTGGACAGGGCAGAGAATAATTCACCCCTCCACTTT
CASSLDRAENNSPLHF
>TRBV5-6|few|-|TRBJ1-1
TGTGCCAGCAGCTTGAAGGGGCTAGAAGCTTTCTTT
CASSLKGLEAFF
>TRBV9|-|-|TRBJ2-3
TGTGCCAGCAGCGGGATCCCGGGACTGGGGGATACGCAGTATTTT
CASSGIPGLGDTQYF
>TRBV19|once|TRBD1|TRBJ1-1
TGTGCCAGTAGTCCTAGACAGGGGTTGAACACTGAAGCTTTCTTT
CASSPRQGLNTEAFF
>TRBV27|-|-|TRBJ2-2
TGTGCCAGCAGCACGGTAGGGGCGGTTACGAACACCGGGGAGCTGTTTTTT
CASSTVGAVTNTGELFF
>TRBV12-3/TRBV12-4|-|TRBD1|TRBJ1-2
TGTGCCAGCAGTTCCGGACAGGTCGAAGGCTACACCTTC
CASSSGQVEGYTF
>TRBV2|-|TRBD1|TRBJ1-1
TGTGCCAGCAGCTCCGGGACAGGGGGCCTGAACACTGAAGCTTTCTTT
CASSSGTGGLNTEAFF
>TRBV7-2|-|-|TRBJ2-1
TGTGCCAGCAGCTTAGCCCCCCACTCCTACAATGAGCAGTTCTTC
CASSLAPHSYNEQFF
>TRBV7-9|-|TRBD1|TRBJ1-6
TGTGCCAGCAGCTTCGCCGGACAGGGAGGCTCACCCCTCCACTTT
CASSFAGQGGSPLHF
>TRBV25-1|-|-|TRBJ1-6
TGTGCCAGCAGTGAAGCCGGGAGTTCTTCACCCCTCCACTTT
CASSEAGSSSPLHF
>TRBV5-1|-|-|TRBJ2-2
TGCGCCAGCAGCTTGGCCTTACAGGGTACCGGGGAGCTGTTTTTT
CASSLALQGTGELFF
>TRBV7-2|-|-|TRBJ1-4
TGTGCCAGCAGCTTAATGGGGGCTTTTGAAAAACTGTTTTTT
CASSLMGAFEKLFF
>TRBV6-4|-|-|TRBJ1-5
TGTGCCAGCAGTGAGTCCCCCTATCAGCCCCAGCATTTT
CASSESPYQPQHF
>TRBV29-1|-|TRBD1|TRBJ2-5
TGCAGCGTCCGGACAGGGGAAGAGACCCAGTACTTC
CSVRTGEETQYF
>TRBV15|-|-|TRBJ2-5
TGTGCCACCAGCAGACACAGGGCTATGGAGACCCAGTACTTC
CATSRHRAMETQYF
>TRBV19|few|-|TRBJ1-5
TGTGCCAGTAAACCGGGGGGACCCAATCAGCCCCAGCATTTT
CASKPGGPNQPQHF
>TRBV3-1/TRBV3-2|-|-|TRBJ2-7
TGTGCCAGCAGCCCCGGACAGCACTACGAGCAGTACTTC
CASSPGQHYEQYF
>TRBV6-1|-|-|TRBJ1-3
TGTGCCAGCAGTGAAGCTGGGGGAGGGAGAAACACCATATATTTT
CASSEAGGGRNTIYF
>TRBV5-1|-|TRBD1|TRBJ2-5
TGCGCCAGCAGCTCAAGTGCGGGACAGGGGGCCGAGGAGACCCAGTACTTC
CASSSSAGQGAEETQYF
>TRBV9|-|TRBD2|TRBJ2-1
TGTGCCAGCAGCGTGACTAGCGGGAGGCCGGGATACAATGAGCAGTTCTTC
CASSVTSGRPGYNEQFF
>TRBV12-3/TRBV12-4|-|-|TRBJ1-3
TGTGCCACCGGGGAATCTGGAAACACCATATATTTT
CATGESGNTIYF
>TRBV9|-|-|TRBJ1-6
TGTGCCAGCAGCGTAGGTAACACCCTTAATTCACCCCTCCACTTT
CASSVGNTLNSPLHF
>TRBV5-1|-|TRBD2|TRBJ2-2
TGCGCCAGCAGCTTGGCCACTAGCGTGAACACCGGGGAGCTGTTTTTT
CASSLATSVNTGELFF
>TRBV7-6|-|-|TRBJ1-5
TGTGCCAGCAGCTTAGGGCAGGGGCAGCCCCAGCATTTT
CASSLGQGQPQHF
>TRBV6-1|-|-|TRBJ2-3
TGTGCCAGCAGTGAGACAGTCATCGGCACAGATACGCAGTATTTT
CASSETVIGTDTQYF
>TRBV29-1|-|-|TRBJ2-7
TGCAGCGTTGAAGGGGGGCAGGGAGTAAGCGAGCAGTACTTC
CSVEGGQGVSEQYF
>TRBV19|-|-|TRBJ2-2
TGTGCCAGTAGTACGTACGGGACACGAAACACCGGGGAGCTGTTTTTT
CASSTYGTRNTGELFF
>TRBV24-1|-|-|TRBJ1-2
TGTGCCACCAGTTTGGGGGGAGATGGCTACACCTTC
CATSLGGDGYTF
>TRBV7-2|-|-|TRBJ2-1
TGTGCCAGCAGCTTATTCCCACCTAGTCCTGGGCAGTTCTTC
CASSLFPPSPGQFF
>TRBV5-1|-|-|TRBJ2-2
TGCGCCAGCAGCCTCCGACAGGCGCACACCGGGGAGCTGTTTTTT
CASSLRQAHTGELFF
>TRBV19|-|TRBD2|TRBJ2-2
TGTGCCAGTAGTACAGAGGGACTACCCTACGGGGAGCTGTTTTTT
CASSTEGLPYGELFF
>TRBV9|-|-|TRBJ1-6
TGTGCCAGCAGAAGGGGGTCCGATAATTCACCCCTCCACTTT
CASRRGSDNSPLHF
>TRBV6-6|-|TRBD1|TRBJ1-5
TGTGCCAGCAGTTCTAGACAGGGGGACAACAATCAGCCCCAGCATTTT
CASSSRQGDNNQPQHF
>TRBV7-8|-|TRBD1|TRBJ2-1
TGTGCCAGCAGCCAAGGGACAGAATACAATGAGCAGTTCTTC
CASSQGTEYNEQFF
>TRBV27|-|-|TRBJ2-2
TGTGCCAGCGGCGGGGGCGCAAACACCGGGGAGCTGTTTTTT
CASGGGANTGELFF
>TRBV5-1|few|TRBD1|TRBJ2-2
TGCGCCAGCAGCTTGAGGCTGACAGGGGTTGACACCGGGGAGCTGTTTTTT
CASSLRLTGVDTGELFF
>TRBV6-1|once|-|TRBJ1-3
TGTGCCAGCAGTGAACCACAGGGTAAAGGACTAGACACCATATATTTT
CASSEPQGKGLDTIYF
>TRBV5-1|-|TRBD2|TRBJ2-1
TGCGCCAGCAGCCGAGGAGGAGGACTAGCCTACAATGAGCAGTTCTTC
CASSRGGGLAYNEQFF
>TRBV9|-|TRBD2|TRBJ2-7
TGTGCCAGCAGCCTCGGGGCGGGAGGGCCGCACGAGCAGTACTTC
CASSLGAGGPHEQYF
>TRBV21-1|-|-|TRBJ2-2
TGTGCCGGGCCACGTGCTTCCGGGACAGGGGGCTGTACCGGGGAGCTGTTTTTT
CAGPRASGTGGCTGELFF
>TRBV19|-|TRBD1|TRBJ2-1
TGTGCCAGTAGTATAGGAGGCAGGGGGACCTACAATGAGCAGTTCTTC
CASSIGGRGTYNEQFF
>TRBV5-1|-|TRBD1|TRBJ2-7
TGCGCCAGCAGGGAGACAGGGGGCTACGAGCAGTACTTC
CASRETGGYEQYF
>TRBV3-1/TRBV3-2|-|TRBD2|TRBJ2-5
TGTGCCAGCAGCCAAGAACTAGCGGGGGTGGGGACCCAGTACTTC
CASSQELAGVGTQYF
>TRBV5-4|-|-|TRBJ1-2
TGTGCCAGCAGCGAAGGGGAGGGGTGGTTGGATGGCTACACCTTC
CASSEGEGWLDGYTF
>TRBV18|-|-|TRBJ1-5
TGTGCCAGCTCACCGGCCGCCGGAGGGCTGCCCCAGCATTTT
CASSPAAGGLPQHF
>TRBV7-2|-|-|TRBJ1-1
TGTGCCAGCAGCTTAGCGGATACTATAGGAACTGAAGCTTTCTTT
CASSLADTIGTEAFF
>TRBV6-5|-|-|TRBJ2-5
TGTGCCAGCAGAGCAACCGGGGGAGGAGAGACCCAGTACTTC
CASRATGGGETQYF
>TRBV11-2|-|-|TRBJ2-4
TGTGCCAGCAGCTCGGGGACTGTCTCGGGCCCGATTCAGTACTTC
CASSSGTVSGPIQYF
>TRBV25-1|-|TRBD1|TRBJ1-4
TGTGCCAGCAGTTGGGACAGGGATTTTGCAACTAATGAAAAACTGTTTTTT
CASSWDRDFATNEKLFF
>TRBV6-5|-|TRBD1|TRBJ1-6
TGTGCCAGCAAAAGAACAGGGGTTTCACCCCTCCACTTT
CASKRTGVSPLHF
>TRBV19|-|-|TRBJ1-6
TGTGCCAGTAGTTCCCCCCCTGGGGCCTACTATAATTCACCCCTCCACTTT
CASSSPPGAYYNSPLHF
>TRBV3-1/TRBV3-2|-|-|TRBJ2-5
TGTGCCAGCAGCCAAACCAGGGTTTTCCAAGAGACCCAGTACTTC
CASSQTRVFQETQYF
>TRBV6-5|once|TRBD1|TRBJ1-4
TGTGCCAGCAGGAAGACAGGGGGAAGGGAAAAACTGTTTTTT
CASRKTGGREKLFF
>TRBV5-8|once|-|TRBJ1-6
TGTGCCAGCAGCTTGGGCCAGGGTAGGTCCTATAATTCACCCCTCCACTTT
CASSLGQGRSYNSPLHF
>TRBV9|once|-|TRBJ1-6
TGTGCCAGCAGCCCGAACTCCGCGCGGCATAATTCACCCCTCCACTTT
CASSPNSARHNSPLHF
>TRBV27|-|-|TRBJ2-1
TGTGCCAGCAGTTTAGTAAACGGTGAGCAGTTCTTC
CASSLVNGEQFF